This passage covers 6 T cell receptor beta chains from one sample sequenced in a study of early T cells in non-severe SARS-CoV-2 infection. TCRdb re-analysed the 5' RACE reads in MiXCR, keeping a single row per CDR3 protein. The table shows tens of thousands of distinct CDR3 sequences, with over 3.5% occurring only once. Material for sequencing was whole blood. All receptors come from an adult who was a healthcare worker with PCR-confirmed SARS-CoV-2 infection or an uninfected control (not recorded which).

This clonotype was counted at least ten times. The chain recombines TRBV10-2 with TRBJ2-1; D ambiguous. CDR3 size: 16 residues. Trimming left V 3 bases short and J 8 bases short, with 20 bases between. Germline CDR1 reads WSHSY; CDR2 reads SAAADI. The chain's CDR3 is CASSDGSAASSDEQFF. In DNA, the CDR3 is TGCGCCAGCAGTGATGGTTCCGCGGCGTCTTCCGATGAGCAGTTCTTC.

This clonotype was seen at least ten times. This rearrangement joins TRBV29-1 to TRBJ2-5, with a possible D match to TRBD1 (6 bases). Germline V gene data show CDR1 as SQVTM and CDR2 as ANQGSEA. This CDR3 spans 12 amino acids. V was shortened by 4 bases and J by 5 bases, with 11 bases between the two germline ends. The CDR3 DNA sequence: TGCAGCGTTGGAAACAGGGCTGAGACCCAGTACTTC. It yields the protein CSVGNRAETQYF.

This clonotype has at least ten counts. The chain has TRBV30 and TRBJ1-4, with 10 bases identical to TRBD1. There are 14 residues in the CDR3. The V gene end was trimmed by 5 bases and the J gene end by 7 bases; junction bases not matched to a gene: 7. Germline-derived CDR1 and CDR2 are GTSNPN and SVGIG (reference sequence). The CDR3 region is CAWAWTGGGEKLFF. The CDR3 DNA follows: TGTGCCTGGGCCTGGACAGGGGGAGGTGAAAAACTGTTTTTT.

The chain carries TRBV5-1 and TRBJ2-1; 9 bases agree with TRBD2. CDR1 SGHRS and CDR2 YFSETQ come from the germline V gene. The CDR3 has 14 amino acids. J gave up 8 bases and V 2 bases, and 5 bases lay outside the gene matches. The CDR3 DNA reads TGCGCCAGCAGCTTTAGCGGGGGCGGTTATGAGCAGTTCTTC. Amino acid sequence: CASSFSGGGYEQFF.

This clonotype has ten or more counts. The rearrangement uses TRBV3-1 and TRBJ2-3; D might be TRBD2 (6 bases). Germline CDR1 LGHDT, CDR2 YNNKEL (reference sequence). With 0 bases removed from V and 10 bases from J, the gap between germline ends came to 8 bases. This CDR3 region has 12 residues. The CDR3 reads CASSQDPSAQYF. CDR3 nucleotides: TGTGCCAGCAGCCAAGATCCTAGCGCGCAGTATTTT.

By frequency in the sample, this clonotype is medium-sized. The CDR3 region has the DNA TGCGCCAGCAGCCAAGTCGGCGTGGCAGATTATGGCAATTCACCCCTCCACTTT. It encodes CASSQVGVADYGNSPLHF. The chain carries TRBV4-1 and TRBJ1-6; D gene unclear. The germline V and J ends were trimmed by 1 base and 7 bases, with 20 bases remaining between them. The CDR3 is 18 amino acids. Germline V gene data show CDR1 as MGHRA and CDR2 as YSYEKL.